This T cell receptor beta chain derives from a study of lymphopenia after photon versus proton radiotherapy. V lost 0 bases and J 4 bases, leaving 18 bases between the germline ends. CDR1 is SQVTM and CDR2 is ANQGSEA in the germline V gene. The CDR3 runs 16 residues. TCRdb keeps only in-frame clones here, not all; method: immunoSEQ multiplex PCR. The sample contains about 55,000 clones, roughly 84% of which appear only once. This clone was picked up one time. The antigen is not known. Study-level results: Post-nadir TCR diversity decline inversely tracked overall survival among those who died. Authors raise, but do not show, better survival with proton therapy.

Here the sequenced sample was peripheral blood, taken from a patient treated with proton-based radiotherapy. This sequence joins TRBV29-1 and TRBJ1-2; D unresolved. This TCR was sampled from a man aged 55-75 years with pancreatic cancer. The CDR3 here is CSVEDDRGRVSYGYTF. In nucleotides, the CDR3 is TGCAGCGTTGAAGATGATCGAGGCCGAGTGTCCTATGGCTACACCTTC.